This T cell receptor (beta chain) was identified during a study of naive and memory T cell subsets. Trimming stripped 3 bases from V and 0 bases from J, with 10 bases between. The CDR3 totals 15 residues. CDR1 and CDR2 from the germline V gene are MNHEY and SMNVEV (reference sequence). This clonotype was observed many times. Both TRBC1 and TRBC2 were covered by a beta constant-region primer of two equimolar oligonucleotides. TCRdb reprocessed the UMI-ligation and nested PCR reads via MiXCR and lists one record per CDR3 protein. The data show about 90,000 distinct CDR3 sequences, approximately 6.5% seen once.

Sequences were obtained from central memory CD4+ T cells from blood. The gene calls are TRBV27 and TRBJ2-3; perhaps TRBD1 as D (6 bases). The source of this sequence is a human donor in good health. The CDR3 nucleotides are TGTGCCAGCAGTTTCAAGGGGGTAAGCACAGATACGCAGTATTTT. Encoded protein: CASSFKGVSTDTQYF.